A selection of T cell receptor beta chains follows, all from one sample in a study of T cells in Graves' hyperthyroidism and ophthalmopathy. TCRdb recomputed calls from the multiplex PCR reads with MiXCR, one row per CDR3 protein. Among approximately 400,000 distinct CDR3 sequences listed, approximately 13% were seen once. Sequencing was carried out using blood. Source of these receptors: a man under 40 with Graves' hyperthyroidism that later progressed to Graves' ophthalmopathy. The CDR3 runs from the conserved cysteine through the conserved F or W. A D gene is named only where the DNA matches it firmly. Some rows have no size entry. The others give once, few or many, or a class for an expanded clone.

J | V | size | D | CDR3 | DNA
TRBJ1-4 | TRBV28 | many | NA | CASSSPRTAPTNEKLFF | TGTGCCAGCAGTTCCCCCCGGACCGCCCCCACTAATGAAAAACTGTTTTTT
TRBJ2-5 | TRBV20-1 | NA | TRBD2 | CSARASGWTQYF | TGCAGTGCTAGGGCTAGCGGGTGGACCCAGTACTTC
TRBJ1-5 | TRBV28 | NA | NA | CASGSLKGSPNQRQHF | TGTGCCAGCGGATCATTAAAAGGGAGTCCCAATCAGCGCCAGCATTTT
TRBJ1-1 | TRBV2 | many | NA | CASSKGNTEAFF | TGTGCCAGCAGTAAGGGTAACACTGAAGCTTTCTTT
TRBJ1-4 | TRBV15 | NA | NA | CATSSGHEKLFF | TGTGCCACCAGCTCGGGACATGAAAAACTGTTTTTT
TRBJ2-7 | TRBV5-6 | many | NA | CASSWTVNEQYF | TGTGCCAGCAGCTGGACAGTCAACGAGCAGTACTTC
TRBJ1-2 | TRBV19 | NA | NA | CASSTPGLYGYTF | TGTGCCAGTAGTACCCCGGGACTCTATGGCTACACCTTC
TRBJ1-1 | TRBV6-1 | many | TRBD1 | CASSYPRTGPNTEAFF | TGTGCCAGCAGTTACCCACGGACAGGACCGAACACTGAAGCTTTCTTT
TRBJ2-7 | TRBV2 | few | NA | CASSDWGPSYEQYF | TGTGCCAGCAGTGACTGGGGGCCGTCCTACGAGCAGTACTTC
TRBJ1-2 | TRBV11-2 | many | NA | CASSLVGSPNYGYTF | TGTGCCAGCAGCTTAGTGGGCAGCCCTAACTATGGCTACACCTTC
TRBJ1-1 | TRBV30 | NA | NA | CAWSFPPMNTEAFF | TGTGCCTGGAGTTTTCCGCCCATGAACACTGAAGCTTTCTTT
TRBJ2-7 | TRBV4-1 | NA | TRBD1 | CASSRLDRAYSYEHYF | TGCGCCAGCAGCCGACTTGACAGGGCGTATTCCTACGAGCACTACTTC
TRBJ2-7 | TRBV11-3 | many | NA | CASSLPGAYEQYF | TGTGCCAGCAGCTTACCGGGGGCCTACGAGCAGTACTTC
TRBJ2-5 | TRBV24-1 | many | NA | CATSDTRGTEETQYF | TGTGCCACCAGTGATACCCGTGGGACGGAAGAGACCCAGTACTTC
TRBJ2-1 | TRBV24-1 | NA | NA | CATEGTVNEQFF | TGTGCCACCGAAGGGACTGTGAATGAGCAGTTCTTC
TRBJ1-1 | TRBV7-9 | NA | NA | CASSSPGTLMNTEAFF | TGTGCCAGCAGCTCCCCCGGGACACTTATGAACACTGAAGCTTTCTTT
TRBJ1-5 | TRBV2 | few | NA | CASKQYSNQPQHF | TGTGCCAGCAAGCAGTATAGCAATCAGCCCCAGCATTTT
TRBJ1-1 | TRBV19 | NA | NA | CASSIDFKGRRTEAFF | TGTGCCAGTAGTATAGATTTTAAGGGGCGCCGTACTGAAGCTTTCTTT
TRBJ1-4 | TRBV12-3/TRBV12-4 | many | NA | CASSFRGLGEKLFF | TGTGCCAGCAGTTTCAGGGGATTGGGTGAAAAACTGTTTTTT
TRBJ1-4 | TRBV6-5 | NA | NA | CASSYSLDTLNEKLFF | TGTGCCAGCAGTTACTCGTTGGACACCCTTAATGAAAAACTGTTTTTT
TRBJ1-4 | TRBV4-1 | NA | NA | CASSPPQGEKLFF | TGCGCCAGCAGCCCACCCCAAGGGGAAAAACTGTTTTTT
TRBJ1-6 | TRBV7-8 | many | TRBD1 | CASGGQGGWGYNSPLHF | TGTGCCAGCGGCGGACAGGGTGGATGGGGCTATAATTCACCCCTCCACTTT
TRBJ2-7 | TRBV12-3/TRBV12-4 | many | NA | CASSPRFGGGPYYEQYF | TGTGCCAGCAGTCCCCGCTTTGGGGGGGGCCCTTACTACGAGCAGTACTTC
TRBJ2-5 | TRBV10-1 | few | NA | CASSVDLEETQYF | TGCGCCAGCAGTGTAGACTTAGAAGAGACCCAGTACTTC
TRBJ2-2 | TRBV4-1 | many | NA | CASSTEPAGPSTGELFF | TGCGCCAGCAGCACCGAACCCGCAGGACCCTCCACCGGGGAGCTGTTTTTT
TRBJ1-2 | TRBV4-1 | few | NA | CASSRGVVGYTF | TGCGCCAGCAGCCGTGGAGTTGTTGGCTACACCTTC
TRBJ2-3 | TRBV20-1 | many | TRBD1 | CSAQDRGLTDTQYF | TGCAGTGCCCAGGACAGGGGACTAACAGATACGCAGTATTTT
TRBJ1-2 | TRBV6-1 | many | TRBD1 | CASSARTGEGGYTF | TGTGCCAGCAGTGCCAGGACAGGGGAGGGTGGCTACACCTTC
TRBJ1-4 | TRBV30 | many | NA | CAWSVNVGLFF | TGTGCCTGGAGTGTAAATGTTGGACTGTTTTTT
TRBJ1-3 | TRBV7-3 | NA | NA | CASSLGTSSSGNTIYF | TGTGCCAGCAGCTTAGGGACATCGAGCTCTGGAAACACCATATATTTT
TRBJ2-2 | TRBV7-8 | NA | TRBD2 | CASSQSPAGVNTGELFF | TGTGCCAGCAGTCAGTCCCCTGCGGGGGTGAACACCGGGGAGCTGTTTTTT
TRBJ1-5 | TRBV12-3/TRBV12-4 | many | NA | CASSLSRWTGGNQPQHF | TGTGCCAGCAGCCTAAGTCGATGGACGGGAGGCAATCAGCCCCAGCATTTT
TRBJ2-5 | TRBV20-1 | many | NA | CSARVMETQYF | TGCAGTGCTAGGGTCATGGAGACCCAGTACTTC
TRBJ2-7 | TRBV6-2/TRBV6-3 | NA | TRBD2 | CASSLAGRGEQYF | TGTGCCAGCAGTCTCGCGGGGAGGGGCGAGCAGTACTTC
TRBJ1-4 | TRBV7-4 | NA | TRBD1 | CASSQGTGLEKLFF | TGTGCCAGCAGCCAGGGGACAGGGTTAGAAAAACTGTTTTTT
TRBJ2-7 | TRBV20-1 | few | NA | CSARIRGASYEQYF | TGCAGTGCTAGAATCCGGGGGGCCTCCTACGAGCAGTACTTC
TRBJ1-4 | TRBV20-1 | few | NA | CSAPDRPNEKLFF | TGCAGTGCTCCGGACCGTCCCAATGAAAAACTGTTTTTT
TRBJ2-1 | TRBV12-3/TRBV12-4 | many | TRBD2 | CASSLGLAGTRNNEQFF | TGTGCCAGCAGTTTAGGACTCGCCGGGACTAGGAACAATGAGCAGTTCTTC
TRBJ2-5 | TRBV20-1 | many | NA | CSASGETQYF | TGCAGTGCTAGTGGGGAGACCCAGTACTTC
TRBJ2-7 | TRBV6-1 | NA | TRBD2 | CASTPSGTNPYEQYF | TGTGCCAGCACCCCCTCGGGGACTAACCCCTACGAGCAGTACTTC
TRBJ2-7 | TRBV30 | many | TRBD1 | CAWSGGGRNSYEQYF | TGTGCCTGGAGTGGAGGGGGCCGAAACTCCTACGAGCAGTACTTC
TRBJ2-7 | TRBV20-1 | few | TRBD2 | CSARVAGGNYEQYF | TGCAGTGCTAGAGTTGCGGGGGGGAACTACGAGCAGTACTTC